What follows are 14 T cell receptor beta chains derived from one specimen sequenced in a study of cytomegalovirus exposure and HLA in healthy donors. Sequenced by immunoSEQ multiplex PCR; TCRdb stores in-frame clones only, minus some. The profile shows roughly 62,000 clones, 85% to 95% of them singletons. Sequencing used PBMCs. The receptors shown here come from a man aged 18 to 29 in good health and CMV-seronegative.

J is TRBJ2-7 and V is TRBV5-1, with unresolved D. Per the germline V gene, CDR1 is SGHRS and CDR2 is YFSETQ. V gave up 0 bases and J gave up 0 bases, with 4 bases separating them. This CDR3 is 13 amino acids long. The CDR3 here is CASSLDNSYEQYF. The CDR3 DNA reads as TGCGCCAGCAGCTTGGACAACTCCTACGAGCAGTACTTC.

This clone is a singleton in its sample. The rearrangement joins TRBV10-2 to TRBJ2-1, with 12 bases matching TRBD2. The V and J ends lost 6 bases and 4 bases, in that order; junction bases with no gene match: 1. CDR1 and CDR2 (germline): WSHSY, SAAADI. CDR3 length: 14 residues. The CDR3 nucleotides are TGCGCCAGCAGGACTAGCGGGGGATACAATGAGCAGTTCTTC. This encodes CASRTSGGYNEQFF.

J is TRBJ2-1 and V is TRBV7-3; 8 bases are a match to TRBD2. The germline gives CDR1 SGHTA, CDR2 FQGTGA. J was trimmed by 8 bases and V by 2 bases; bases with no gene match: 14. The CDR3 runs to 17 residues. This chain's CDR3 is CASSLAFGSGSSYEQFF. The CDR3 coding sequence is TGTGCCAGCAGCTTAGCTTTCGGGAGCGGGAGTTCTTATGAGCAGTTCTTC.

The CDR3 is CAWSVGNLAFF. In DNA, the CDR3 is TGTGCCTGGAGTGTCGGTAACCTCGCTTTCTTT. The chain employs TRBV30 and TRBJ1-1; D gene ambiguous. The ends were cut back, 0 bases at V and 11 bases at J, with 10 bases in the middle. The V gene's germline CDR1 is GTSNPN and CDR2 SVGIG (reference sequence). This CDR3 comprises 11 residues.

V gene TRBV6-5 combines with J gene TRBJ1-2, with TRBD1 identical over 10 bases. In germline, CDR1 is MNHEY, CDR2 SVGAGI. This CDR3 contains 14 residues. V trimming: 5 bases; J trimming: 7 bases; junction bases outside the gene matches: 7. CDR3 DNA sequence: TGTGCCAGCAGTCCGACAGGGGGCTCCGGTGGCTACACCTTC. Amino acids: CASSPTGGSGGYTF.

The chain combines TRBV27 with TRBJ2-7; no clear D gene. The germline V and J ends were trimmed by 7 bases and 1 base, with 14 bases remaining between them. The germline gives CDR1 MNHEY, CDR2 SMNVEV (reference sequence). The CDR3 loop spans 14 amino acids. CDR3 in DNA: TGTGCCAGCACCCCAACGGTTTCGTCCTACGAGCAGTACTTC. Translated, it gives CASTPTVSSYEQYF.

The chain has TRBV7-2 and TRBJ2-1, with 9 bases matching TRBD1. The CDR3 loop spans 15 amino acids. Germline CDR1 SGHTA, CDR2 FQGNSA. Germline trimming cut 1 base from V and 2 bases from J; bases unmatched to any gene: 0. This CDR3 is CASSLGQGAYNEQFF. DNA of the CDR3: TGTGCCAGCAGCTTAGGACAGGGGGCCTACAATGAGCAGTTCTTC. The entire variable domain, with the rest obtained from reference TRBV7-2 and TRBJ2-1, is as follows: GAGVSQSPSNKVTEKGKDVELRCDPISGHTALYWYRQSLGQGLEFLIYFQGNSAPDKSGLPSDRFSAERTGGSVSTLTIQRTQQEDSAVYLCASSLGQGAYNEQFFGPGTRLTVL.

The rearrangement joins TRBV7-8 to TRBJ2-7; TRBD2 might be the D (6 bases). Per the germline V gene, CDR1 is SGHVS and CDR2 is FQNEAQ. CDR3 length equals 15 residues. V was shortened by 7 bases and J by 0 bases, with 16 bases between the two germline ends. The CDR3: CASKSNRESSYEQYF. The CDR3 DNA reads TGTGCCAGCAAATCTAACCGGGAGAGCTCCTACGAGCAGTACTTC.

This clone was picked up one time. This chain links TRBV5-1 with TRBJ2-3, with 8 bases identical to TRBD2. Germline loops: CDR1 SGHRS, CDR2 YFSETQ. V lost 2 bases to trimming and J lost 4 bases; unmatched junction nucleotides: 3. The length of the CDR3 is 14 residues. The CDR3 DNA is TGCGCCAGCAGCTTCCGGGAGGGGGCAGATACGCAGTATTTT. Its translation is CASSFREGADTQYF. The full variable domain, with the rest looked up from reference TRBV5-1 and TRBJ2-3, is KAGVTQTPRYLIKTRGQQVTLSCSPISGHRSVSWYQQTPGQGLQFLFEYFSETQRNKGNFPGRFSGRQFSNSRSEMNVSTLELGDSALYLCASSFREGADTQYFGPGTRLTVL.

A few counts support this clone. The chain employs TRBV27 and TRBJ1-6; 9 bases line up with TRBD1. CDR3 length: 17 amino acids. Germline V CDR1 and CDR2: MNHEY, SMNVEV (reference sequence). The junction had 9 bases not matched to a gene; V was cut back by 2 bases and J by 7 bases. Written as DNA, the CDR3 is TGTGCCAGCAGTTTACCCCCGACCGGGACAGGGAATTCACCCCTCCACTTT. Translation gives CASSLPPTGTGNSPLHF.

The genes are TRBV6-5 and TRBJ2-2; TRBD2 might be the D (5 bases). The CDR3 length is 12 residues. V dropped 4 bases and J dropped 6 bases, with 6 bases sitting between them. Germline CDR1 and CDR2: MNHEY and SVGAGI. The DNA for the CDR3 is TGTGCCAGCAGTTCTAGCCCCGGGGAGCTGTTTTTT. This translates into CASSSSPGELFF.

The chain joins TRBV7-2 to TRBJ2-1; D perhaps matches TRBD1 (5 bases). CDR3 size: 17 residues. V lost 6 bases to trimming and J lost 4 bases, with 22 bases between them. The germline CDR1 and CDR2 sequences are SGHTA and FQGNSA. Here the CDR3 DNA reads TGTGCCAGCAGGACAGAACTTGGAGCGACCCCTTACAATGAGCAGTTCTTC. Its translation: CASRTELGATPYNEQFF.

Only one count was recorded for this clone. J is TRBJ2-2 and V is TRBV7-6, with TRBD1 matching over 10 bases. Germline assignment: CDR1 SGHVS and CDR2 FNYEAQ. The CDR3 is 18 residues long. Trimming at V came to 3 bases and at J to 4 bases, leaving 11 bases not matched to a gene. The CDR3 DNA sequence: TGTGCCAGCAGCTTTAGCGGGACAGGGGATTTGGTCACCGGGGAGCTGTTTTTT. Translated: CASSFSGTGDLVTGELFF.

The chain joins TRBV7-2 to TRBJ2-7; 10 bases match TRBD1. The length of the CDR3 is 15 residues. Germline V gene data show CDR1 as SGHTA and CDR2 as FQGNSA. J was trimmed by 4 bases and V by 3 bases; bases with no gene match: 6. CDR3 DNA sequence: TGTGCCAGCAGCTTTGCCGGGACAGGGGCTTACGAGCAGTACTTC. Its protein product is CASSFAGTGAYEQYF.